Below, 24 T cell receptor beta chains from the same sample are listed, as sequenced in a study of metastatic and nonmetastatic thyroid tumors. There were no patients who had received any treatment before thyroid surgery. TCRdb reassembled clones from the PCR reads with MiXCR. The table has roughly 93,000 clones, 12% seen once. Sequencing was done on a sample of blood. These receptors all come from a female donor with papillary thyroid cancer or a benign thyroid nodule (not recorded which). Some clones in this sample may be carry-over from other donors' samples.

This clone was detected many times. V usage is TRBV5-6 and J usage is TRBJ1-2; 7 nucleotides agree with TRBD1. CDR3 length: 13 amino acids. Losses at the gene ends were 5 bases for V and 5 bases for J; bases not matched to a gene: 6. Germline lookup yields CDR1 SGHDT and CDR2 YYEEEE. The CDR3 sequence: CASSQDRSYGYTF. The CDR3 nucleotides read TGTGCCAGCAGTCAGGACAGGAGTTATGGCTACACCTTC.

The chain recombines TRBV25-1 with TRBJ1-1; 7 bases agree with TRBD1. J lost 8 bases, V lost 4 bases, and 7 bases had no gene match. The CDR3 has 13 amino acids. Germline CDR1 reads MGHDK; CDR2 reads SYGVNS. CDR3: CASSAWTGVEAFF. The CDR3 coding sequence is TGTGCCAGCAGTGCCTGGACAGGAGTCGAAGCTTTCTTT.

Notes on this clone: One base away lies a much larger clone, so this may be a sequencing read error. The V and J genes are TRBV7-2 and TRBJ2-3; TRBD1 matches 7 bases. The CDR3 sequence is 17 residues long. CDR1 is SGHTA and CDR2 is FQGNSA in the germline V gene. In DNA, the CDR3 is TGTGCCGGCAGCTTAGGGCCGGTAGGGGGCGGGACAGATACGCAGTATTTT. This translates into CAGSLGPVGGGTDTQYF.

This clone was observed a few times. The same CDR3 also results from other DNA sequences found in this sample. The V gene is TRBV2, the J gene TRBJ2-5, with 7 bases fitting TRBD2. The CDR3 is 14 residues long. Trimming took 3 bases from V and 2 from J; bases not matched to a gene: 3. The germline V gene has CDR1 SNHLY and CDR2 FYNNEI. The CDR3 loop is CASSEGGGQETQYF. DNA of the CDR3: TGTGCCAGCAGTGAGGGGGGGGGTCAAGAGACCCAGTACTTC.

This clone appeared many times. The chain links TRBV28 to TRBJ1-1; no reliable D call. Germline lookup yields CDR1 MDHEN and CDR2 SYDVKM. CDR3 length: 13 amino acids. V lost 6 bases and J 0 bases, leaving 8 bases between the germline ends. CDR3 amino acids: CASSLKVNTEAFF. The CDR3 nucleotides are TGTGCCAGCAGCCTCAAGGTGAACACTGAAGCTTTCTTT.

The chain combines TRBV7-9 with TRBJ2-7; 8 bases are a match to TRBD1. CDR3 length: 15 residues. The V segment lost 5 bases and the J segment 4 bases; nucleotides outside the gene matches: 10. Germline V gene sequence: CDR1 SEHNR, CDR2 FQNEAQ (reference sequence). CDR3 region: CASSADRGSSYEQYF. CDR3 coding DNA: TGTGCCAGCAGCGCCGACAGGGGCAGCTCATACGAGCAGTACTTC. The full variable domain, in which reference TRBV7-9 and TRBJ2-7 provide the parts outside the CDR3, is DTGVSQNPRHKITKRGQNVTFRCDPISEHNRLYWYRQTLGQGPEFLTYFQNEAQLEKSRLLSDRFSAERPKGSFSTLEIQRTEQGDSAMYLCASSADRGSSYEQYFGPGTRLTVT.

This clone occurred many times. The genes are TRBV10-3 and TRBJ2-7; no clear D gene. Germline-derived CDR1 and CDR2 are ENHRY and SYGVKD. Trimming removed 5 bases from V and 0 bases from J, with 2 bases in between. The CDR3 extends over 11 amino acids. The CDR3 DNA follows: TGTGCCATCAGTAGCTCCTACGAGCAGTACTTC. This translates into CAISSSYEQYF.

This clone was counted only a few times. A much larger clone sits a single nucleotide away, making a read error possible. The chain is built from TRBV28 and TRBJ2-5, with unresolved D. The CDR3 is made up of 12 amino acids. CDR1 and CDR2 from the germline V gene are MDHEN and SYDVKM. The CDR3 DNA reads as TGTGCCAGCAGTTCGGCTCAAGAGACCCGGTACTTC. Translating it yields CASSSAQETRYF. Using reference TRBV28 and TRBJ2-5 for the parts outside the CDR3, the full variable domain is DVKVTQSSRYLVKRTGEKVFLECVQDMDHENMFWYRQDPGLGLRLIYFSYDVKMKEKGDIPEGYSVSREKKERFSLILESASTNQTSMYLCASSSAQETRYFGPGTRLLVL.

At least ten counts were recorded for this clone. This sequence joins TRBV19 and TRBJ1-5, with 12 bases lining up with TRBD1. With 6 bases clipped from V and 10 bases from J, the junction kept 13 bases outside the gene matches. Germline assignment: CDR1 LNHDA and CDR2 SQIVND (reference sequence). The CDR3 length is 16 residues. CDR3 residues: CASRRGQGAVRGPQHF. CDR3 nucleotide sequence: TGTGCCAGTAGAAGGGGACAGGGGGCGGTGAGGGGACCCCAGCATTTT.

Points on this clone: A clone one base away is much larger, so this may be a read error. The chain has TRBV5-1 and TRBJ2-3; D remains ambiguous. Between the trimmed V and J ends, which lost 5 bases and 6 bases, there was a span of 13 bases. Germline lookup yields CDR1 SGHRS and CDR2 YFSETQ. The CDR3 length is 13 residues. The CDR3 is CASSSGPSDTQYF. For the CDR3, the DNA is TGCGCCAGCAGTTCCGGGCCGTCCGATACGCAGTATTTT.

This clone was found many times. This chain uses TRBV27 with TRBJ1-5, with D perhaps TRBD1 (6 bases). Germline V lookup: CDR1 MNHEY, CDR2 SMNVEV (reference sequence). The V and J ends lost 6 bases and 7 bases respectively, with 13 bases between them. CDR3 length: 13 amino acids. The CDR3 DNA sequence: TGTGCCAGCAGACCTACAGGGCTACAGCCCCAGCATTTT. Translation gives CASRPTGLQPQHF.

This clone has only a few counts. A much bigger clone sits one base away, suggesting this may be a read error. The chain has TRBV11-3 and TRBJ2-5, with D perhaps TRBD1 or TRBD2 (5 bases each). Looked up from germline, CDR1 is SGHNT and CDR2 is YENEEA. There are 16 residues in the CDR3. The CDR3 DNA follows: TGTGCCAGCAGCTTTAGGCTATCCGAGGGGCAAGGGACCCAGTACTTC. This sequence encodes CASSFRLSEGQGTQYF.

This clone was seen at least ten times. The chain recombines TRBV20-1 with TRBJ2-5; D gene ambiguous. Trimming pared 2 bases from V and 5 bases from J, leaving 6 bases between. The CDR3 is 11 residues long. Germline V gene lookup returns CDR1 DFQATT and CDR2 SNEGSKA (reference sequence). The CDR3 nucleotides read TGCAGTGCTAGATATAGGGAGACCCAGTACTTC. This codes for CSARYRETQYF.

This clone was counted at least ten times. The chain carries TRBV7-2 and TRBJ2-5; D perhaps matches TRBD1 (5 bases). The V gene lost 5 bases and the J gene lost 2 bases, with 9 bases spanning the gap. The CDR3 consists of 13 residues. Germline V lookup: CDR1 SGHTA, CDR2 FQGNSA. The CDR3 loop reads CASSTRQQETQYF. The CDR3 DNA sequence: TGTGCCAGCAGCACCAGACAGCAAGAGACCCAGTACTTC.

Comments on this clone: Possible read error: a much larger clone is one base away. The CDR3 sequence: CASSGLAGGGTDRQYF. Here the CDR3 DNA reads TGTGCCAGCAGCGGTCTAGCGGGAGGGGGCACAGATAGGCAGTATTTT. This chain connects TRBV9 to TRBJ2-3, with 12 nucleotides matching TRBD2. The germline gives CDR1 SGDLS, CDR2 YYNGEE. This CDR3 contains 16 residues.

This clone was recorded many times. This chain connects TRBV7-8 to TRBJ1-5, with TRBD1 as a possible D gene (5 bases). The CDR3 contains 14 residues. Germline CDR1 is SGHVS and CDR2 is FQNEAQ. V was cut by 4 bases and J by 6 bases, with 13 bases left in between. The CDR3 nucleotides are TGTGCCAGCAGCTACCTGGGGGAAGGTCAGCCCCAGCATTTT. Amino acid sequence: CASSYLGEGQPQHF.

This clone was picked up a small number of times. With a much larger clone just one base away, this may be a read error. The same CDR3 is also encoded by other DNA sequences in this sample. The gene calls are TRBV27 and TRBJ2-1; 12 bases are shared with TRBD2. The CDR3 totals 16 residues. Germline V gene sequence: CDR1 MNHEY, CDR2 SMNVEV (reference sequence). The CDR3 loop is CASSRLAGESHNEQFF. CDR3 nucleotide sequence: TGTGCTAGCAGCAGACTAGCGGGAGAATCTCACAATGAGCAGTTCTTC.

This clone has at least ten counts. The CDR3 loop is CASSGTGVPGAFF. DNA of the CDR3: TGTGCCAGCAGTGGGACAGGGGTTCCAGGAGCTTTCTTT. The gene calls are TRBV6-2 or TRBV6-3 and TRBJ1-1; 10 bases fit TRBD1. V was pared by 5 bases and J by 10 bases, with 7 bases of the junction left unmatched. Per the germline V gene, CDR1 is MNHEY and CDR2 is SVGEGT. The CDR3 is made up of 13 amino acids.

The chain employs TRBV6-2 or TRBV6-3 and TRBJ2-3; D remains ambiguous. The CDR3 totals 13 residues. V was clipped by 7 bases and J by 3 bases, with 11 bases between them. Germline V CDR1 and CDR2: MNHEY, SVGEGT. The CDR3 here is CASITKDTDTQYF. CDR3 nucleotides: TGTGCCAGCATTACAAAGGATACAGATACGCAGTATTTT.

This clone was counted ten times or more. The chain links TRBV28 to TRBJ1-6; 8 positions match TRBD1. The CDR3 spans 15 residues. Trimming took 3 bases from V and 7 from J; bases not matched to a gene: 5. CDR1 and CDR2 (germline): MDHEN, SYDVKM. CDR3 loop: CASSFLDRDNSPLHF. CDR3 nucleotides: TGTGCCAGCAGTTTCTTGGACAGGGACAATTCACCCCTCCACTTT.

The sample holds many counts of this clone. The V gene is TRBV4-1, the J gene TRBJ2-3; no definite D call. Per the germline V gene, CDR1 is MGHRA and CDR2 is YSYEKL. V shed 2 bases and J shed 4 bases, with 16 bases lying between them. The CDR3 sequence is 16 residues long. This chain's CDR3 is CASSQSPVVGPDTQYF. The CDR3 region has the DNA TGCGCCAGCAGCCAATCCCCCGTTGTGGGCCCAGATACGCAGTATTTT.

This rearrangement joins TRBV3-1 to TRBJ2-1; D may match TRBD1 or TRBD2 (6 bases each). V was pared by 0 bases and J by 9 bases, with 12 bases between. The CDR3 is 14 amino acids. Germline CDR1 reads LGHDT; CDR2 reads YNNKEL (reference sequence). In DNA form, the CDR3 reads TGTGCCAGCAGCCAAGATCGGGGGCGGAGTGAGCAGTTCTTC. Translation: CASSQDRGRSEQFF.

This clone was observed at least ten times. The chain has TRBV30 and TRBJ1-2; possible D gene TRBD1, 6 bases. Germline V gene lookup returns CDR1 GTSNPN and CDR2 SVGIG (reference sequence). Trimming removed 2 bases from V and 0 bases from J, with 13 bases in between. The CDR3 extends over 15 amino acids. This CDR3 reads CAWSPGATPNYGYTF. Written as DNA, the CDR3 is TGTGCCTGGAGTCCGGGGGCGACGCCTAACTATGGCTACACCTTC.

This clone was recorded at least ten times. This chain connects TRBV13 to TRBJ2-1, with D unclear. This CDR3 has 15 residues. The V end was cut by 3 bases, the J end by 9 bases, with 18 bases between. CDR1 and CDR2 (germline): PRHDT, FYEKMQ (reference sequence). Here the CDR3 reads CASSLSGQMRREQFF. CDR3 DNA: TGTGCCAGCAGCTTGTCGGGCCAGATGAGACGTGAGCAGTTCTTC. The whole variable domain, remainder taken from reference TRBV13 and TRBJ2-1, is AAGVIQSPRHLIKEKRETATLKCYPIPRHDTVYWYQQGPGQDPQFLISFYEKMQSDKGSIPDRFSAQQFSDYHSELNMSSLELGDSALYFCASSLSGQMRREQFFGPGTRLTVL.